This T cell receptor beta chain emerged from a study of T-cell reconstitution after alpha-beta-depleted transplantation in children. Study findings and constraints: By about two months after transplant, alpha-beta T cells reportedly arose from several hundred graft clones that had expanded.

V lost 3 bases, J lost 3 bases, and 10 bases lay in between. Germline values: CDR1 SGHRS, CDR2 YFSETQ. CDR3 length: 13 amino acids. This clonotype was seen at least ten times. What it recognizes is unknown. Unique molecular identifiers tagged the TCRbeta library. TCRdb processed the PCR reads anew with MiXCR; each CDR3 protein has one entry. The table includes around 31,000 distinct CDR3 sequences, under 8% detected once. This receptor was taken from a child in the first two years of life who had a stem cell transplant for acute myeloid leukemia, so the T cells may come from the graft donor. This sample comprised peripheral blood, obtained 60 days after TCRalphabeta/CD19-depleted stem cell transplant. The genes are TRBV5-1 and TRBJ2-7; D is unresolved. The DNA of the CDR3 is TGCGCCAGCAGCTACAAAGGGTACTACGAGCAGTACTTC. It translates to CASSYKGYYEQYF.